A selection of T cell receptor beta chains follows, all from one sample in a study of blood T cell repertoires in COVID-19. Some clones are missing from TCRdb's copy, which holds only in-frame ones; the method was immunoSEQ multiplex PCR. The sample holds some 150,000 clones, roughly 79% seen once. The sample comprised peripheral blood. All receptors derive from a human donor with acute or convalescent COVID-19. The donor label of this sample is uncertain. Both conserved end residues are part of each CDR3. D genes are given only for firm matches. Clone size, where shown, is once, few, many, or a class for clones that have expanded.

v_gene: TRBV21-1; abundance: .; d_gene: .; j_gene: TRBJ1-3; CDR3nt: TGTGCCAGCAGCAAAGAAGCACTTCTCTCTGGAAACACCATATATTTT; CDR3aa: CASSKEALLSGNTIYF
v_gene: TRBV2; abundance: .; d_gene: TRBD1; j_gene: TRBJ1-4; CDR3nt: TGTGCCAGCAGGAACAGGGGGCGGGGTGAAAAACTGTTTTTT; CDR3aa: CASRNRGRGEKLFF
v_gene: TRBV30; abundance: once; d_gene: .; j_gene: TRBJ1-6; CDR3nt: TGTGCCTGGAGTGTTGACAGCTCCTATAATTCACCCCTCCACTTT; CDR3aa: CAWSVDSSYNSPLHF
v_gene: TRBV12-5; abundance: .; d_gene: TRBD1; j_gene: TRBJ1-1; CDR3nt: TGTGCTAGTGGTTGGGGACAGGAGAACACTGAAGCTTTCTTT; CDR3aa: CASGWGQENTEAFF
v_gene: TRBV30; abundance: .; d_gene: .; j_gene: TRBJ2-3; CDR3nt: TGTGCCTTGACATTCTCTAGCACAGATACGCAGTATTTT; CDR3aa: CALTFSSTDTQYF
v_gene: TRBV3-1/TRBV3-2; abundance: .; d_gene: .; j_gene: TRBJ1-2; CDR3nt: TGTGCCAGCAGCCAAGGGGCAGCCTATGGCTACACCTTC; CDR3aa: CASSQGAAYGYTF
v_gene: TRBV6-5; abundance: .; d_gene: TRBD1; j_gene: TRBJ2-6; CDR3nt: TGTGCCAGCACCCCAGGGGGCTCTGGGGCCAACGTCCTGACTTTC; CDR3aa: CASTPGGSGANVLTF
v_gene: TRBV7-9; abundance: .; d_gene: .; j_gene: TRBJ1-3; CDR3nt: TGTGCCAGCAGTCCTCCGCCAGGCCGAGGAAACACCATATATTTT; CDR3aa: CASSPPPGRGNTIYF
v_gene: TRBV19; abundance: once; d_gene: TRBD1; j_gene: TRBJ1-1; CDR3nt: TGTGCCAGTAGGTTATCCGGACAGGGGAACACTGAAGCTTTCTTT; CDR3aa: CASRLSGQGNTEAFF
v_gene: TRBV7-3; abundance: .; d_gene: .; j_gene: TRBJ1-6; CDR3nt: TGTGCCAGCAGAGCTGGACAGACGAATTCACCCCTCCACTTT; CDR3aa: CASRAGQTNSPLHF
v_gene: TRBV6-1; abundance: .; d_gene: .; j_gene: TRBJ1-1; CDR3nt: TGTGCCAGCAGTGATCTTTCCGGAGGGAACACTGAAGCTTTCTTT; CDR3aa: CASSDLSGGNTEAFF
v_gene: TRBV30; abundance: .; d_gene: .; j_gene: TRBJ2-5; CDR3nt: TGTGCCTGGAGTAGGATAGCGGACTGGGCCCAGTACTTC; CDR3aa: CAWSRIADWAQYF
v_gene: TRBV24-1; abundance: once; d_gene: .; j_gene: TRBJ2-5; CDR3nt: TGTGCCACCAGTGATCCTTTGACTAGTGAGGAGACCCAGTACTTC; CDR3aa: CATSDPLTSEETQYF
v_gene: TRBV7-2; abundance: .; d_gene: .; j_gene: TRBJ1-4; CDR3nt: TGTGCCAGCAGCTTAAGTTGGGGCGAAAAACTGTTTTTT; CDR3aa: CASSLSWGEKLFF
v_gene: TRBV6-6; abundance: .; d_gene: TRBD1; j_gene: TRBJ1-2; CDR3nt: TGTGCCAGCACTTACATTGACAGGGATGGCTACACCTTC; CDR3aa: CASTYIDRDGYTF
v_gene: TRBV18; abundance: .; d_gene: .; j_gene: TRBJ2-6; CDR3nt: TGTGCCAGCTCACCGAGCAGGGCGGGGGCCAACGTCCTGACTTTC; CDR3aa: CASSPSRAGANVLTF
v_gene: TRBV6-5; abundance: .; d_gene: .; j_gene: TRBJ2-3; CDR3nt: TGTGCCAGCAGCCTAAACGCGGTTCGCACAGATACGCAGTATTTT; CDR3aa: CASSLNAVRTDTQYF
v_gene: TRBV12-3/TRBV12-4; abundance: few; d_gene: .; j_gene: TRBJ1-5; CDR3nt: TGTGCCAGCAGTTTCGACCAGGGTCAGCCCCAGCATTTT; CDR3aa: CASSFDQGQPQHF
v_gene: TRBV7-9; abundance: .; d_gene: TRBD1; j_gene: TRBJ1-1; CDR3nt: TGTGCCAGCAGCCCGACAGGGGGAAAAACTGAAGCTTTCTTT; CDR3aa: CASSPTGGKTEAFF
v_gene: TRBV18; abundance: .; d_gene: .; j_gene: TRBJ2-5; CDR3nt: TGTGCCAGCTCACTACGCCCGGGGGAGACCCAGTACTTC; CDR3aa: CASSLRPGETQYF
v_gene: TRBV27; abundance: .; d_gene: TRBD1; j_gene: TRBJ1-5; CDR3nt: TGTGCCAGCATTGTTACAGGGGATGAGAATCAGCCCCAGCATTTT; CDR3aa: CASIVTGDENQPQHF
v_gene: TRBV7-9; abundance: .; d_gene: TRBD1; j_gene: TRBJ2-7; CDR3nt: TGTGCCAGCAGCTCGGGACAGGGGGCCGAGCAGTACTTC; CDR3aa: CASSSGQGAEQYF
v_gene: TRBV10-2; abundance: .; d_gene: .; j_gene: TRBJ1-1; CDR3nt: TGCGCCAGCAGGACGGGGAACACTGAAGCTTTCTTT; CDR3aa: CASRTGNTEAFF
v_gene: TRBV6-5; abundance: .; d_gene: .; j_gene: TRBJ1-2; CDR3nt: TGTGCCAGCAGCCCCTACTCAGGGAACTATGGCTACACCTTC; CDR3aa: CASSPYSGNYGYTF
v_gene: TRBV29-1; abundance: .; d_gene: .; j_gene: TRBJ1-5; CDR3nt: TGCAGCGTTGAAGTAGGGGGAAGTCAGCCCCAGCATTTT; CDR3aa: CSVEVGGSQPQHF
v_gene: TRBV9; abundance: .; d_gene: .; j_gene: TRBJ2-7; CDR3nt: TGTGCCAGCAGCGTAGGGGGAGTCTCCTACGAGCAGTACTTC; CDR3aa: CASSVGGVSYEQYF
v_gene: TRBV7-3; abundance: .; d_gene: TRBD1; j_gene: TRBJ2-1; CDR3nt: TGTGCCAGCAGCGCGACAGGGAATGAGCAGTTCTTC; CDR3aa: CASSATGNEQFF
v_gene: TRBV19; abundance: .; d_gene: .; j_gene: TRBJ1-1; CDR3nt: TGTGCCAGTAGTATAGATTGGGACAAGAACACTGAAGCTTTCTTT; CDR3aa: CASSIDWDKNTEAFF
v_gene: TRBV4-1; abundance: .; d_gene: TRBD2; j_gene: TRBJ2-3; CDR3nt: TGCGCCAGCAGGGAGGCGGGGGGGCCCGCAGATACGCAGTATTTT; CDR3aa: CASREAGGPADTQYF
v_gene: TRBV9; abundance: .; d_gene: TRBD1; j_gene: TRBJ1-1; CDR3nt: TGTGCCAGCAGCCCTTGGGACAGTACCTCAGAAGCTTTCTTT; CDR3aa: CASSPWDSTSEAFF
v_gene: TRBV19; abundance: once; d_gene: TRBD1; j_gene: TRBJ1-2; CDR3nt: TGTGCCAGTAGTCCGGGGACAGTTCCTAACTATGGCTACACCTTC; CDR3aa: CASSPGTVPNYGYTF
v_gene: TRBV2; abundance: .; d_gene: TRBD1; j_gene: TRBJ1-1; CDR3nt: TGTGCCAGCAGTCATAGGGGGCAGGGGGCGCCGAACACTGAAGCTTTCTTT; CDR3aa: CASSHRGQGAPNTEAFF
v_gene: TRBV5-4; abundance: .; d_gene: .; j_gene: TRBJ2-1; CDR3nt: TGTGCCAGCAGCTTTTGGACTCCCGTCATCAATGAGCAGTTCTTC; CDR3aa: CASSFWTPVINEQFF
v_gene: TRBV10-3; abundance: .; d_gene: TRBD2; j_gene: TRBJ2-5; CDR3nt: TGTGCCATCAGTGAAAGGGGGGGACTAGCGGGCCGAGGAGAGACCCAGTACTTC; CDR3aa: CAISERGGLAGRGETQYF
v_gene: TRBV7-9; abundance: .; d_gene: .; j_gene: TRBJ2-5; CDR3nt: TGTGCCAGCAGCTTATTAATGGCTCCTTATTTCCAAGAGACCCAGTACTTC; CDR3aa: CASSLLMAPYFQETQYF
v_gene: TRBV30; abundance: .; d_gene: TRBD1; j_gene: TRBJ1-2; CDR3nt: TGTGCCTGGAGCGAACAGGGGGCAAAGGGCTACACCTTC; CDR3aa: CAWSEQGAKGYTF